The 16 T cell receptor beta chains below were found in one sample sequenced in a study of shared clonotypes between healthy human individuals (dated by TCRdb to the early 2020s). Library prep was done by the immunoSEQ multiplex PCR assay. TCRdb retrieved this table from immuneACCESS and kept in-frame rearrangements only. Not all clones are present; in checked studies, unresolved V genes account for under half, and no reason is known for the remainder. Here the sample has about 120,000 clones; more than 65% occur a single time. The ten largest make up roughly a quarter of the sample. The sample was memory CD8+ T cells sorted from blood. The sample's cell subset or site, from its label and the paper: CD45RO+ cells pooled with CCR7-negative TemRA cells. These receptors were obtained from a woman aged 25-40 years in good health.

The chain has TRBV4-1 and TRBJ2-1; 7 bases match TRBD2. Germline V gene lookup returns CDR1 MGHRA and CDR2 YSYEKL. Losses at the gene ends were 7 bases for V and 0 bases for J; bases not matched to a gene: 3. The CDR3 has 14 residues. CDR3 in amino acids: CASKAGSSYNEQFF. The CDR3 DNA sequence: TGCGCCAGCAAAGCGGGAAGCTCCTACAATGAGCAGTTCTTC.

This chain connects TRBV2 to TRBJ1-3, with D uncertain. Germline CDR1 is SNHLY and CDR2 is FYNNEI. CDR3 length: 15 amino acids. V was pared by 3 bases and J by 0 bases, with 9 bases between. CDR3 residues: CASSEWKSSGNTIYF. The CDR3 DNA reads TGTGCCAGCAGTGAGTGGAAGAGCTCTGGAAACACCATATATTTT.

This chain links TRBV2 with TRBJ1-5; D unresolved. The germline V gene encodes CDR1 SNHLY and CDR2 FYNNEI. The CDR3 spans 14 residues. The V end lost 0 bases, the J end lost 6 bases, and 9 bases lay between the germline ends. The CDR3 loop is CASSEAEDFQPQHF. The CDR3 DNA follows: TGTGCCAGCAGTGAAGCCGAGGATTTTCAGCCCCAGCATTTT.

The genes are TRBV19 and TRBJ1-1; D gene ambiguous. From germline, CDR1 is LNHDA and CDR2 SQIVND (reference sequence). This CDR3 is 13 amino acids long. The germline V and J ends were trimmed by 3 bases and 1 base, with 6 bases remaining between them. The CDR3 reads CASSIWGNTEAFF. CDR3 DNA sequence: TGTGCCAGTAGTATTTGGGGGAACACTGAAGCTTTCTTT.

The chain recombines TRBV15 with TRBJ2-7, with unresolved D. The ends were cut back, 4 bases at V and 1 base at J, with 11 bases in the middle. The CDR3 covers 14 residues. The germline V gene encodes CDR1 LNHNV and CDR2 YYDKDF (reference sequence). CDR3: CATSTGIKSYEQYF. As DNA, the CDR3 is TGTGCCACCAGCACCGGCATAAAGTCCTACGAGCAGTACTTC. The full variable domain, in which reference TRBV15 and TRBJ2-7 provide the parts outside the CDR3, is DAMVIQNPRYQVTQFGKPVTLSCSQTLNHNVMYWYQQKSSQAPKLLFHYYDKDFNNEADTPDNFQSRRPNTSFCFLDIRSPGLGDTAMYLCATSTGIKSYEQYFGPGTRLTVT.

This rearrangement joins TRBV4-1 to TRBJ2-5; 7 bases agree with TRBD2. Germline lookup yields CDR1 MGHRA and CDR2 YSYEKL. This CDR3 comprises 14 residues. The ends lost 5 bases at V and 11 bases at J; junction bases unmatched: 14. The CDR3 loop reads CASSETSQVLEQYF. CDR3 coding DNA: TGCGCCAGCAGCGAGACTAGCCAGGTCTTGGAGCAGTACTTC.

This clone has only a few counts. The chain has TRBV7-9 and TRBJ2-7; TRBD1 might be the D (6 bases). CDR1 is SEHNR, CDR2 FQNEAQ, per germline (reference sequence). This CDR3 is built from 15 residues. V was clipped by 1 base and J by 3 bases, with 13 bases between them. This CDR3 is CASSLDLGGVYEQYF. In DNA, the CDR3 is TGTGCCAGCAGCTTAGATTTAGGGGGAGTCTACGAGCAGTACTTC.

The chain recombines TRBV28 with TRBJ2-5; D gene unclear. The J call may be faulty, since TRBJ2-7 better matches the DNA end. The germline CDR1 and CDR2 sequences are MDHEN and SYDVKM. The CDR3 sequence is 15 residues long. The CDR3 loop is CASSSLYSERYEQYF. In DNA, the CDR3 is TGTGCCAGCAGCTCACTGTACTCCGAAAGATACGAGCAGTACTTC.

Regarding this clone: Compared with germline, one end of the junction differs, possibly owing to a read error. CDR3 in DNA: TGTGCCAGCAGTTCGGCCTCCGACGAGCAGTACTTC. Its translation is CASSSASDEQYF. The chain has TRBV6-5 and TRBJ2-7; D gene unclear. The CDR3 loop spans 12 amino acids. Germline V gene sequence: CDR1 MNHEY, CDR2 SVGAGI.

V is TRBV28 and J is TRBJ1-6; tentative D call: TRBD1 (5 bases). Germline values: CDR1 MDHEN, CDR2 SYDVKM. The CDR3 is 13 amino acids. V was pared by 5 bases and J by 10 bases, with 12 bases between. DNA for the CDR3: TGTGCCAGCAGTCCCCCCGGGGGGTCACCCCTCCACTTT. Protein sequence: CASSPPGGSPLHF.

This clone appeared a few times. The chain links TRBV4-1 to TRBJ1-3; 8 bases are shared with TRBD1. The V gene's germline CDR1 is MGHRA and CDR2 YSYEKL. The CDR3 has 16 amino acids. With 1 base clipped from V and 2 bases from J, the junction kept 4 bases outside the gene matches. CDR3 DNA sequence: TGCGCCAGCAGCCAAGCCCAACAGGGGGCTGGAAACACCATATATTTT. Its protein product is CASSQAQQGAGNTIYF.

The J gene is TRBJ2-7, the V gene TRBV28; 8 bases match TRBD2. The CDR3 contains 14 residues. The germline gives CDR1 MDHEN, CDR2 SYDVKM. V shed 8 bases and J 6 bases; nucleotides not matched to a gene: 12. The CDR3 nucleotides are TGTGCCAGCGAGACTAGCGTCCGGGGCGGCGAGCAGTACTTC. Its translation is CASETSVRGGEQYF.

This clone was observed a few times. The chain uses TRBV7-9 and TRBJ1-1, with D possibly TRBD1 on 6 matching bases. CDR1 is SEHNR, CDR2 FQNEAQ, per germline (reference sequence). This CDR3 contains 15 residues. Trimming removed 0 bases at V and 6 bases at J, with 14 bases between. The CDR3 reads CASSLALTGAAEAFF. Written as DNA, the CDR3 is TGTGCCAGCAGCTTAGCGCTTACGGGGGCGGCTGAAGCTTTCTTT.

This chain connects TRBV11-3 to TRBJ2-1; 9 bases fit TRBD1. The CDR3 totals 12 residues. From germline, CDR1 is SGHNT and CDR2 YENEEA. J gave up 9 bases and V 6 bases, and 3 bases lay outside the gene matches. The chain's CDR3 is CASSHRGPEQFF. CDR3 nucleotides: TGTGCCAGCAGTCACAGGGGGCCTGAGCAGTTCTTC.

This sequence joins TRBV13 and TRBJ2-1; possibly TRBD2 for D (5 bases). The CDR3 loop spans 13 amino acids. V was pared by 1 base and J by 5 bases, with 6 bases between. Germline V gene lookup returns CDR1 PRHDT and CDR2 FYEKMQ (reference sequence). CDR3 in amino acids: CASSLARDNEQFF. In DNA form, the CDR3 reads TGTGCCAGCAGCTTAGCGCGGGACAATGAGCAGTTCTTC.

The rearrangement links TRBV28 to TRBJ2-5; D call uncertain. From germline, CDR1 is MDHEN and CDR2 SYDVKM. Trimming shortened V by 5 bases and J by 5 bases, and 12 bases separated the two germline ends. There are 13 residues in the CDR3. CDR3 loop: CASSPPATETQYF. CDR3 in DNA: TGTGCCAGCAGTCCCCCAGCTACCGAGACCCAGTACTTC.